The present T cell receptor beta chain was sequenced within a study of cytomegalovirus exposure and HLA in healthy donors. Study results and caveats: In vitro data verified a few CMV-associated chains as specific for CMV antigens. Across donors, most TCRs were seen rarely, yet some public ones were widespread. The authors listed 164 TCR beta chains as cytomegalovirus-associated.

The CDR3 length is 14 residues. The V end was cut by 4 bases, the J end by 1 base, with 11 bases between. Germline V gives CDR1 SGHNT, CDR2 YYREEE (reference sequence). Measured with immunoSEQ multiplex PCR; TCRdb has only the in-frame clones, and not every one. The profile shows tens of thousands of clones, approximately 91% of them singletons. A remark on this clone: Antigen unknown.

The receptor's source is a man aged 18-30 years in good health and CMV-seronegative. The rearrangement links TRBV5-4 to TRBJ1-1; tentatively, D is TRBD1 (5 bases). Sequences were obtained from PBMCs. In DNA, the CDR3 is TGTGCCAGCAGCCCACAGGTAGCGAACACTGAAGCTTTCTTT. Protein sequence: CASSPQVANTEAFF. The full variable domain, rest sourced from reference TRBV5-4 and TRBJ1-1, is ETGVTQSPTHLIKTRGQQVTLRCSSQSGHNTVSWYQQALGQGPQFIFQYYREEENGRGNFPPRFSGLQFPNYSSELNVNALELDDSALYLCASSPQVANTEAFFGQGTRLTVV.